Following are 19 T cell receptor beta chains from one sample sequenced in a study of T cell changes during pregnancy in multiple sclerosis. Libraries were prepared by immunoSEQ multiplex PCR; TCRdb keeps only in-frame clonotypes and omits some of them. The sample lists roughly 40,000 clones; over 85% were seen once. This specimen was peripheral blood, taken before pregnancy. Source of these receptors: a female donor with multiple sclerosis, enrolled in a pregnancy study.

The rearrangement links TRBV5-5 to TRBJ2-7, with 7 positions matching TRBD2. The CDR3 runs to 15 residues. J was trimmed by 0 bases and V by 0 bases; bases with no gene match: 3. Germline V gives CDR1 SGHKS, CDR2 YYEKEE (reference sequence). In DNA form, the CDR3 reads TGTGCCAGCAGCTTGGATCCGGGAGGCTCCTACGAGCAGTACTTC. Protein sequence: CASSLDPGGSYEQYF.

The chain combines TRBV14 with TRBJ1-1, with D maybe TRBD1 (6 bases). The length of the CDR3 is 13 residues. From germline, CDR1 is SGHDN and CDR2 FVKESK. Trimming removed 4 bases at V and 1 base at J, with 7 bases between. The CDR3 sequence is CASSRQENTEAFF. CDR3 sequence (DNA): TGTGCCAGCAGCCGACAGGAGAACACTGAAGCTTTCTTT.

CDR3 loop: CASSWLETAWTDTQYF. The CDR3 coding sequence is TGTGCCAGCAGCTGGCTGGAGACGGCTTGGACAGATACGCAGTATTTT. The gene calls are TRBV5-6 and TRBJ2-3; D ambiguous. This CDR3 contains 16 residues. V lost 3 bases and J lost 3, with 17 bases in between. Germline lookup yields CDR1 SGHDT and CDR2 YYEEEE.

The rearrangement joins TRBV6-1 to TRBJ1-2; D perhaps matches TRBD1 (6 bases). V lost 7 bases and J 4 bases, leaving 16 bases between the germline ends. The CDR3 has 14 amino acids. Germline V gene data show CDR1 as MNHNS and CDR2 as SASEGT. CDR3 sequence: CASIPGHTTYGYTF. The CDR3 DNA is TGTGCCAGCATACCGGGACACACAACCTATGGCTACACCTTC.

As regards this clone: This sample also contains other DNA sequences that code for the same CDR3. This chain uses TRBV5-6 with TRBJ2-5, with D hard to call. Germline V lookup: CDR1 SGHDT, CDR2 YYEEEE. This CDR3 region has 12 residues. The ends were cut back, 0 bases at V and 4 bases at J, with 4 bases in the middle. The CDR3 sequence is CASSLARETQYF. The CDR3, as DNA: TGTGCCAGCAGCTTGGCCAGAGAGACCCAGTACTTC.

The gene calls are TRBV25-1 and TRBJ2-7; TRBD2 agrees at 7 bases. V lost 3 bases to trimming and J lost 4 bases; unmatched junction nucleotides: 6. Per the germline V gene, CDR1 is MGHDK and CDR2 is SYGVNS. CDR3 length equals 14 residues. The CDR3 loop is CASSDPGGSYEQYF. CDR3 nucleotides: TGTGCCAGCAGTGATCCGGGAGGAAGTTACGAGCAGTACTTC.

The CDR3 spells CASSEQSGTEAFF. The CDR3 bases are TGTGCCAGCAGTGAACAGAGCGGCACTGAAGCTTTCTTT. V usage is TRBV2 and J usage is TRBJ1-1; D remains ambiguous. The CDR3 is 13 residues long. Trimming removed 2 bases from V and 4 bases from J, with 8 bases in between. Germline CDR1 and CDR2: SNHLY and FYNNEI.

This clone was counted a few times. The chain uses TRBV5-1 and TRBJ1-1; TRBD1 matches 8 bases. The CDR3 covers 15 residues. Germline assignment: CDR1 SGHRS and CDR2 YFSETQ. V trimming: 4 bases; J trimming: 4 bases; junction bases outside the gene matches: 9. The CDR3 spells CASSKGQGAVTEAFF. In DNA form, the CDR3 reads TGCGCCAGCAGCAAAGGTCAGGGGGCGGTCACTGAAGCTTTCTTT.

The chain employs TRBV2 and TRBJ2-1, with 7 bases identical to TRBD2. Germline V gene data show CDR1 as SNHLY and CDR2 as FYNNEI. The CDR3 contains 14 residues. Trimming cost V 7 bases and J 5 bases; bases outside gene matches: 8. DNA for the CDR3: TGTGCCAGCAAGAAGCGGGATTTAAACAATGAGCAGTTCTTC. It encodes CASKKRDLNNEQFF.

The chain combines TRBV11-3 with TRBJ2-3; 8 bases align to TRBD1. The CDR3 loop spans 15 amino acids. Germline loops: CDR1 SGHNT, CDR2 YENEEA. The V gene end was trimmed by 5 bases and the J gene end by 4 bases; junction bases not matched to a gene: 8. CDR3 bases: TGTGCCAGCAGCCGCGAGGGACAGGAGTCAGATACGCAGTATTTT. It is translated as CASSREGQESDTQYF.

The rearrangement uses TRBV5-8 and TRBJ2-7; 10 positions match TRBD2. Trimming at V came to 6 bases and at J to 3 bases, leaving 12 bases not matched to a gene. The CDR3 sequence is 16 residues long. Germline CDR1 is SGHTS and CDR2 is YDEGEE. The CDR3 DNA reads as TGTGCCAGCAACTTCTTTGGACTAGCGGACCGCTACGAGCAGTACTTC. Protein product: CASNFFGLADRYEQYF. The full variable domain, rest sourced from reference TRBV5-8 and TRBJ2-7, is EAGVTQSPTHLIKTRGQQATLRCSPISGHTSVYWYQQALGLGLQFLLWYDEGEERNRGNFPPRFSGRQFPNYSSELNVNALELEDSALYLCASNFFGLADRYEQYFGPGTRLTVT.

This clone appeared once. The chain uses TRBV2 and TRBJ2-5; 7 bases fit TRBD1. The junction had 13 bases not matched to a gene; V was cut back by 7 bases and J by 5 bases. Germline V gene data show CDR1 as SNHLY and CDR2 as FYNNEI. The CDR3 length is 15 residues. The CDR3 DNA reads TGTGCCAGCACGATCCCGACAGGGCCTGGGGAGACCCAGTACTTC. It yields the protein CASTIPTGPGETQYF.

This clone ranks as medium-sized (0.01 to 0.1%). This chain uses TRBV28 with TRBJ1-2, with 7 bases fitting TRBD1. The trim removed 5 bases at V and 4 bases at J, leaving 19 bases unmatched. CDR3 length equals 18 residues. In germline, CDR1 is MDHEN, CDR2 SYDVKM. The CDR3 coding sequence is TGTGCCAGCAGTCTTCTCCGAGACAGGGCCCACGCCGGCTATGGCTACACCTTC. The encoded protein is CASSLLRDRAHAGYGYTF.

V gene TRBV18 combines with J gene TRBJ1-1; 10 bases are a match to TRBD1. The CDR3 contains 16 residues. Losses at the gene ends were 0 bases for V and 0 bases for J; bases not matched to a gene: 1. Germline V gene sequence: CDR1 KGHSH, CDR2 LQKENI. This chain's CDR3 is CASSPPGTGVNTEAFF. The CDR3 region has the DNA TGTGCCAGCTCACCACCGGGGACAGGGGTGAACACTGAAGCTTTCTTT.

This chain joins TRBV7-9 and TRBJ2-7; D uncertain. This CDR3 is built from 15 residues. Germline assignment: CDR1 SEHNR and CDR2 FQNEAQ (reference sequence). Trimming pared 4 bases from V and 0 bases from J, leaving 13 bases between. The CDR3 loop is CASSSGTESSYEQYF. For the CDR3, the DNA is TGTGCCAGCAGCTCCGGAACAGAGAGCTCCTACGAGCAGTACTTC.

This clone has just one count. V is TRBV9 and J is TRBJ2-3, with 12 bases matching TRBD2. The germline CDR1 and CDR2 sequences are SGDLS and YYNGEE. V was clipped by 4 bases and J by 14 bases; unmatched bases: 5. The CDR3 runs 12 residues. CDR3 amino acids: CASSPTSGRRYF. The CDR3 bases are TGTGCCAGCAGCCCCACTAGCGGGAGGCGGTATTTT. Full variable domain (missing parts from reference TRBV9 and TRBJ2-3): DSGVTQTPKHLITATGQRVTLRCSPRSGDLSVYWYQQSLDQGLQFLIQYYNGEERAKGNILERFSAQQFPDLHSELNLSSLELGDSALYFCASSPTSGRRYFGPGTRLTVL.

The rearrangement joins TRBV7-2 to TRBJ2-1, with 12 nucleotides matching TRBD2. Germline V gives CDR1 SGHTA, CDR2 FQGNSA. The CDR3 totals 17 residues. The V and J ends lost 5 bases and 2 bases, in that order; junction bases with no gene match: 7. The chain's CDR3 is CASSHRLAGGPYNEQFF. The CDR3 DNA sequence: TGTGCCAGCAGCCATAGGCTAGCGGGAGGGCCCTACAATGAGCAGTTCTTC. Supplemented by reference TRBV7-2 and TRBJ2-1, the full variable domain reads GAGVSQSPSNKVTEKGKDVELRCDPISGHTALYWYRQSLGQGLEFLIYFQGNSAPDKSGLPSDRFSAERTGGSVSTLTIQRTQQEDSAVYLCASSHRLAGGPYNEQFFGPGTRLTVL.

This chain joins TRBV2 and TRBJ1-6, with D possibly matching TRBD1 (5 bases). This CDR3 has 15 residues. The V gene lost 3 bases and the J gene lost 9 bases, with 15 bases spanning the gap. CDR1 is SNHLY, CDR2 FYNNEI, per germline. The CDR3 spells CASSEEGGRGSPLHF. The CDR3 DNA reads TGTGCCAGCAGTGAGGAGGGCGGGAGGGGTTCACCCCTCCACTTT.

The chain couples TRBV28 to TRBJ2-1; D gene unclear. This CDR3 contains 12 residues. Germline assignment: CDR1 MDHEN and CDR2 SYDVKM. Trimming shortened V by 4 bases and J by 3 bases, and 4 bases separated the two germline ends. CDR3 region: CASSSRYNEQFF. Written as DNA, the CDR3 is TGTGCCAGCAGTTCCCGCTACAATGAGCAGTTCTTC.